This TCR beta chain was sequenced during a study of blood T cell repertoires in COVID-19. Study overall: The origin of the acute and convalescent COVID-19 samples was the United States, Italy and Spain.

Per the germline V gene, CDR1 is SGHDN and CDR2 is FVKESK. Trimming cost V 4 bases and J 9 bases, with 10 bases left between them. The CDR3 consists of 13 residues. Per the original methods: For nucleated cells, counts were estimated from reference gene primer amplification. Repertoires were generated with immunoSEQ multiplex PCR, while TCRdb's copy carries only in-frame clones and drops some. V, J and clone size are taken as reported in that table, and D and trimming were inferred from the DNA itself. The sample holds about 150,000 clones; less than 90% are singletons and the top ten take roughly two fifths.

This chain links TRBV14 with TRBJ1-6; a weak D match, TRBD1 (5 bases). Sequencing used peripheral blood. This TCR derives from a human donor in a cohort sampled during active COVID-19. The CDR3, as DNA: TGTGCCAGCAGCCTTCTGGGGGGTTCACCCCTCCACTTT. Encoded protein: CASSLLGGSPLHF.